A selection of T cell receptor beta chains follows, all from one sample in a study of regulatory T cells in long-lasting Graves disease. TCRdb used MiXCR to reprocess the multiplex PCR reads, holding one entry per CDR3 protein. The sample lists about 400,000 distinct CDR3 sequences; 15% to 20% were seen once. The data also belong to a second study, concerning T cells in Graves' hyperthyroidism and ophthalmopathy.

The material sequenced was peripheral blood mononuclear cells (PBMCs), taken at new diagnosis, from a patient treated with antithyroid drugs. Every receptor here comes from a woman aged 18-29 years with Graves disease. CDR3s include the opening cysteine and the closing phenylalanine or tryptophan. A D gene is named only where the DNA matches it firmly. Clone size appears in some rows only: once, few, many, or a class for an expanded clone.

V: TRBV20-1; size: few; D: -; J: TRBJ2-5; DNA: TGCAGTGCCGGATTACTCGGCGCACAAGAGACCCAGTACTTC; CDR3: CSAGLLGAQETQYF
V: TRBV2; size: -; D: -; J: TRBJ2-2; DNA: TGTGCCAGCAATCGGGCCGGGGAGCTGTTTTTT; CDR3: CASNRAGELFF
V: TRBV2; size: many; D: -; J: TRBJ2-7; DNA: TGTGCCAGCAGTGAAATCCACTACGAGCAGTACTTC; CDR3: CASSEIHYEQYF
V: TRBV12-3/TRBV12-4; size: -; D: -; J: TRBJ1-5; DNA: TGTGCCAGCAGAACCGGGACCAATCAGCCCCAGCATTTT; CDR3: CASRTGTNQPQHF
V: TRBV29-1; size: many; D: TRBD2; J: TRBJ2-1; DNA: TGCAGCGTCCGAAGGGCGGGAGGGCCTGAGCAGTTCTTC; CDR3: CSVRRAGGPEQFF
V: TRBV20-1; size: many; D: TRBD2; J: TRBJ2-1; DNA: TGCAGTGCTTTCCCGGCGGGCGGGAGGGCTCCTAGGAATGAGCAGTTCTTC; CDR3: CSAFPAGGRAPRNEQFF
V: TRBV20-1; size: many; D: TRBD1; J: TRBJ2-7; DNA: TGCAGTGCTAGCGACAGGGGGTCCCTCTACGAGCAGTACTTC; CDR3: CSASDRGSLYEQYF
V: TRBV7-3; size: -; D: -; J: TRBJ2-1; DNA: TGTGCCAGCAGCTTAAACCCGGGGGCGATCTACAATGAGCAGTTCTTC; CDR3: CASSLNPGAIYNEQFF
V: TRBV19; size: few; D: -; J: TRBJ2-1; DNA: TGTGCCAGTAGTATAGGGCCCCCTAGGTACAATGAGCAGTTCTTC; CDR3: CASSIGPPRYNEQFF
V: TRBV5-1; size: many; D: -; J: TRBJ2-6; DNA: TGCGCCAGCAGCTTGGATGCGTTGAACTCTGGGGCCAACGTCCTGACTTTC; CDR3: CASSLDALNSGANVLTF
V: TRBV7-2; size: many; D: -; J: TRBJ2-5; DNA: TGTGCCAGCAGCTTAACTCGTCGGGAGACCCAGTACTTC; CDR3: CASSLTRRETQYF
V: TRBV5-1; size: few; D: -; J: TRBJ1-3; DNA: TGCGCCAGCAGCTTGGTGCAGGGTGGATACACCATATATTTT; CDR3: CASSLVQGGYTIYF
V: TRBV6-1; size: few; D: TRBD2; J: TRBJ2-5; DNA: TGTGCCAGCAGTCCTACACCTACGAACCTTCCGGGACTAGCGGGAGTGGCGACCCAGTACTTC; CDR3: CASSPTPTNLPGLAGVATQYF
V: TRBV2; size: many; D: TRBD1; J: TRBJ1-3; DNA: TGTGCCAGCACTGGACAGGGATACTCTGGAAACACCATATATTTT; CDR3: CASTGQGYSGNTIYF
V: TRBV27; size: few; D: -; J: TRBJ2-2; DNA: TGTGCCAGCAGTTTATACAGGGCCACCGGGGAGCTGTTTTTT; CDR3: CASSLYRATGELFF
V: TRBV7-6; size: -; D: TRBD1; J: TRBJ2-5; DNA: TGTGCTAGCAGCTCCCGGGCAGGGGGCACCCCGGGGCGCGAGACCCAGTACTTC; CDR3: CASSSRAGGTPGRETQYF
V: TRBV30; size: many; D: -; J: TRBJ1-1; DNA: TGTGCCTGGACTCTAAGGCTGAACACTGAAGCTTTCTTT; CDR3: CAWTLRLNTEAFF
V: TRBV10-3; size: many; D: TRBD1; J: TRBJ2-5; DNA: TGTGCCATCAGAGGGGGAGGGACAGGGAGAGAGACCCAGTACTTC; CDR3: CAIRGGGTGRETQYF
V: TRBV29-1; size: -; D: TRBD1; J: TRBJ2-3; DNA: TGCAGCGCCCTAGACTGGGGACAGACACCTAGCACAGATACGCAGTATTTT; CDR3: CSALDWGQTPSTDTQYF
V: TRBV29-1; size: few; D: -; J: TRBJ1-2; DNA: TGCAGCGTTCTAAGGGAAGCTAACTATGGCTACACCTTC; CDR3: CSVLREANYGYTF
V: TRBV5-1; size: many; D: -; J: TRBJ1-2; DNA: TGCGCCAGCAGCTTGACGGGCGACACCAACTATGGCTACACCTTC; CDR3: CASSLTGDTNYGYTF
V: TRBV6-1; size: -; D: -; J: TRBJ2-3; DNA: TGTGCCAGCAGTGCTGAGGACCAAAGAACAGATACGCAGTATTTT; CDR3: CASSAEDQRTDTQYF
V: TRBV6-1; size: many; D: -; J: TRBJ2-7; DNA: TGTGCCAGCAGTAGGGGGGGGGGTAGGGTCAAAACCTACGAGCAGTACTTC; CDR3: CASSRGGGRVKTYEQYF
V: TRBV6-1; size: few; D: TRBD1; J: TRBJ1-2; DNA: TGTGCCAGCCGCAGGGACAGCCCGCGGGGCTACACCTTC; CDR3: CASRRDSPRGYTF
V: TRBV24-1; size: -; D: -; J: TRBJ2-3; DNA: TGTGCCACCAGTGATGCGAGACTCCCCACCAACACAGATACGCAGTATTTT; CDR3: CATSDARLPTNTDTQYF
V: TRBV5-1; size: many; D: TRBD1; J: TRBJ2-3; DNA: TGCGCCAGCAGCTTACAGGGGTCGGGGCAGTATTTT; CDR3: CASSLQGSGQYF
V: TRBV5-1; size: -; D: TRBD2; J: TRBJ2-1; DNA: TGCGCCAGCAGCCAGGGACTAGCGGCACGCAATGAGCAGTTCTTC; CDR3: CASSQGLAARNEQFF
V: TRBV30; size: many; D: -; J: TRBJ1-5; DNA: TGTGCCTGGAGTAGTGGCAATCAGCCCCAGCATTTT; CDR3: CAWSSGNQPQHF
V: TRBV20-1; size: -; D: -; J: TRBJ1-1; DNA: TGCAGTGCCCGTGGGGGAGGGCCGAACACTGAAGCTTTCTTT; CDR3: CSARGGGPNTEAFF
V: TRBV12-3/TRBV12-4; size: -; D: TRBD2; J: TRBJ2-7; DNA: TGTGCCAGCAGTTTACTTACTAGCGGGAACGAGCAGTACTTC; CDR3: CASSLLTSGNEQYF
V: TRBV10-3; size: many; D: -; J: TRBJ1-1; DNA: TGTGCCATCAGGGGCAGGGCCGACACTGAAGCTTTCTTT; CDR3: CAIRGRADTEAFF
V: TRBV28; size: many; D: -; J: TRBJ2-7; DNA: TGTGCCAGCAGTGCAACGAGAGGTGATTTAACAGAGCAGTACTTC; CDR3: CASSATRGDLTEQYF
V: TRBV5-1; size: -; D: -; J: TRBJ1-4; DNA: TGCGCCAGCAGCTTGGGGGGAGGAACTAATGAAAAACTGTTTTTT; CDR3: CASSLGGGTNEKLFF
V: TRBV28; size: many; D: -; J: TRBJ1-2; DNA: TGTGCCAGCAGTTTAAGCCTCTATGGCTACACCTTC; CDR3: CASSLSLYGYTF
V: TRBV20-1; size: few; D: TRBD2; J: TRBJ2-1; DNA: TGCAGTGCGGAACTAGCGGGGGAGGCGAGCTCCTACAATGAGCAGTTCTTC; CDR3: CSAELAGEASSYNEQFF
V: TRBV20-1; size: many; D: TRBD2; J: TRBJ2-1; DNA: TGCAGTGCTGAGACCGCCGGGACTAGCGGACTAACTAACAATGAGCAGTTCTTC; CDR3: CSAETAGTSGLTNNEQFF
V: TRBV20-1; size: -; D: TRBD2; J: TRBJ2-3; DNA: TGCAGTGCAACCGGGACTAGCGGGCGCACAGATACGCAGTATTTT; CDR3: CSATGTSGRTDTQYF
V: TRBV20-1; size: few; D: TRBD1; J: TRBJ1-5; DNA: TGCAGTGCTAGAGATACTAGAACAGGGGGCGATCAGCCCCAGCATTTT; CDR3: CSARDTRTGGDQPQHF
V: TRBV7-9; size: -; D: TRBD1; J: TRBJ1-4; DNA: TGTGCCAGCAGCCGTGGACAGGCCTATGAAAAACTGTTTTTT; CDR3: CASSRGQAYEKLFF
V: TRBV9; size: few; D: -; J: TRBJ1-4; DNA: TGTGCCAGCAGCGTTGGGACACCGACGTTTACAACTAATGAAAAACTGTTTTTT; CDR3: CASSVGTPTFTTNEKLFF
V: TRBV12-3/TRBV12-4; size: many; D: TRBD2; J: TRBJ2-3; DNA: TGTGCCAGCAGTCGAGGACTAGCGGGAAACACAGATACGCAGTATTTT; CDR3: CASSRGLAGNTDTQYF
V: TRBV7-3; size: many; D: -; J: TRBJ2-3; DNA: TGTGCCAGCAGCTCGCGAAGCAGGGGCCGCGGCCGCACTGATACGCAGTATTTT; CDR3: CASSSRSRGRGRTDTQYF
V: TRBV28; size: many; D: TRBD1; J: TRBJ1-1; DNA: TGTGCCAGCAGTTCCCCAATTGGACAGGGGTCGAACACTGAAGCTTTCTTT; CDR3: CASSSPIGQGSNTEAFF
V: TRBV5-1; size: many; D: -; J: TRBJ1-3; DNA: TGCGCCAGCACCCCTTCCTCTGGAAACACCATATATTTT; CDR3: CASTPSSGNTIYF
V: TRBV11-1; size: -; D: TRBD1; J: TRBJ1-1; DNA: TGTGCCAGCAGCCACGGACAGGGGGGAACTGAAGCTTTCTTT; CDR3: CASSHGQGGTEAFF
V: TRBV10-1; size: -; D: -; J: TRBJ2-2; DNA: TGCGCCAGCCTACACGACAACACCGGGGAGCTGTTTTTT; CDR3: CASLHDNTGELFF
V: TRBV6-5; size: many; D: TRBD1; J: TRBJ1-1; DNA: TGTGCCAGCAGTTACTCTGGACAGGGCCGCACTGAAGCTTTCTTT; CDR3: CASSYSGQGRTEAFF
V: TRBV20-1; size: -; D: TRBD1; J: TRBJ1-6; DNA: TGCAGTGCTCCCCATACCGGGACAGCAAATTCACCCCTCCACTTT; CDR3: CSAPHTGTANSPLHF
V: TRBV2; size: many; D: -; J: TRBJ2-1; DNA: TGTGCCAGCAGTGACCTTCCGGGACACAATGAGAATGAGCAGTTCTTC; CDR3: CASSDLPGHNENEQFF
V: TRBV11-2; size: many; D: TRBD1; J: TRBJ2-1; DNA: TGTGCCAGCAGCTTAGAGGGGACAGGGGTTGCCTACAATGAGCAGTTCTTC; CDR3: CASSLEGTGVAYNEQFF
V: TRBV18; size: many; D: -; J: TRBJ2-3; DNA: TGTGCCAGCTCGCAGACTAGCACAGATACGCAGTATTTT; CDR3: CASSQTSTDTQYF
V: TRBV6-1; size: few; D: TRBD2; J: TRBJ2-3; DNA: TGTGCCAGCAGGTTAGCGGGAGCTGGCACAGATACGCAGTATTTT; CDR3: CASRLAGAGTDTQYF